This T cell receptor beta chain was profiled in a study of cytomegalovirus exposure and HLA in healthy donors. Study-wide findings and caveats: A missense variant in DCLRE1C was later tied to TCR beta V- and J-gene trimming. Common viral pathogens were later found to be apparently linked to several of the most significant clusters. Exclusion as indistinguishable affected some V segments, including TRBV6-2 and TRBV6-3.

On this clone itself: Its matching antigen is unknown.

The length of the CDR3 is 15 residues. Germline V gene sequence: CDR1 MNHEY, CDR2 SVGAGI. V lost 5 bases, J lost 4 bases, and 7 bases stayed unmatched. Primers: 60 Vbeta forward and 13 Jbeta reverse. Sequencing was performed with immunoSEQ multiplex PCR; in TCRdb, only in-frame clones are kept and a portion is missing. The sample lists over 150,000 clones; roughly four fifths were seen once. The rearrangement joins TRBV6-5 to TRBJ2-7, with 11 bases matching TRBD1. Specimen: PBMCs. This receptor was taken from a woman aged 25 to 45 in good health and CMV-seropositive. This CDR3 is CASSRRDRGLYEQYF. As DNA, the CDR3 is TGTGCCAGCAGTCGCCGGGACAGGGGGTTGTACGAGCAGTACTTC.